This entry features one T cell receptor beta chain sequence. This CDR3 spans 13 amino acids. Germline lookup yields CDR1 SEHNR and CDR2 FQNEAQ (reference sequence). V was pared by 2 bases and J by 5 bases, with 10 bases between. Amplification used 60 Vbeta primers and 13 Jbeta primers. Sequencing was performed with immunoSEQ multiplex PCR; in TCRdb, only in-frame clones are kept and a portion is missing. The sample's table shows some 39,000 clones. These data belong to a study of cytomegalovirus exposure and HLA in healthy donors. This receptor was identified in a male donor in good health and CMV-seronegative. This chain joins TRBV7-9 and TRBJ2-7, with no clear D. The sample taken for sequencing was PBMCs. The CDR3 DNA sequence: TGTGCCAGCAGCTTATCGTCGGTCCACGAGCAGTACTTC. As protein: CASSLSSVHEQYF.